This T cell receptor beta chain was captured by sequencing in a study of blood T cell repertoires in COVID-19. At the level of the study: Samples came from the United States, Italy and Spain, spanning acute and convalescent COVID-19. Sample material is recorded as cDNA or gDNA derived from T cells, B-cell-depleted T cells, or PBMCs.

Under the authors' procedure: Reference gene primers were amplified, and this amplification served to estimate nucleated cell counts. Clones were sequenced by immunoSEQ multiplex PCR, and TCRdb holds only the in-frame ones, with some missing. The V and J calls and the clone size are those of that table, but D and trimming were determined from the DNA. Among about 60,000 clones listed, 88% were seen once. CDR3 length: 15 residues. V lost 5 bases and J 2 bases, leaving 14 bases between the germline ends. Germline V gene sequence: CDR1 SGHNT, CDR2 YENEEA. The sequence was obtained from a man aged 70-80 years with acute or convalescent COVID-19. Sequences were obtained from peripheral blood. This chain links TRBV11-3 with TRBJ2-3, with D perhaps TRBD2 (7 bases). CDR3 amino acids: CASSPGGLITDTQYF. In nucleotides, the CDR3 is TGTGCCAGCAGCCCGGGGGGCCTGATCACAGATACGCAGTATTTT.